The source of this T cell receptor beta chain is a study of T cells of healthy individuals. This CDR3 contains 15 residues. V trimming: 4 bases; J trimming: 6 bases; junction bases outside the gene matches: 2. Germline lookup yields CDR1 MNHEY and CDR2 SVGEGT. TCRdb reprocessed the 5' RACE reads via MiXCR and lists one record per CDR3 protein. The sample includes 63,000 or so distinct CDR3 sequences, roughly 16% seen only once; the top ten take less than 6%. V and J are TRBV6-2 or TRBV6-3 and TRBJ2-1; 14 bases map to TRBD2. This clonotype was obtained from a human donor in good health. This chain's CDR3 is CASSSGTSGSNEQFF. The DNA of the CDR3 is TGTGCCAGCAGTTCAGGGACTAGCGGGAGCAATGAGCAGTTCTTC.